The 9 T cell receptor beta chains reported below all come from one sample, sequenced in a study of CD8+ T cells in alopecia areata. Treatment meaning: oral pan-JAK inhibitor, 5-10 mg twice daily. Sequencing used cDNA as its template, made by extracting RNA and reverse transcribing it. Measured with immunoSEQ multiplex PCR; TCRdb has only the in-frame clones, and not every one. The repertoire holds some 150,000 clones, with 45% to 60% as singletons. The input for sequencing was CD8+ T cells sorted from blood, taken at week 4, from a patient treated with tofacitinib. These receptors all come from a human donor with alopecia areata.

This chain connects TRBV7-9 to TRBJ2-2; D is unresolved. The CDR3 sequence is 14 residues long. Germline CDR1 is SEHNR and CDR2 is FQNEAQ (reference sequence). The V end lost 0 bases, the J end lost 5 bases, and 7 bases lay between the germline ends. The DNA of the CDR3 is TGTGCCAGCAGCTTAGCGCGCGAGACCGGGGAGCTGTTTTTT. Amino acids: CASSLARETGELFF.

This clone was detected ten times or more. The rearrangement uses TRBV9 and TRBJ2-3; TRBD1 might be the D (6 bases). The germline V gene has CDR1 SGDLS and CDR2 YYNGEE. Trimming shortened V by 0 bases and J by 3 bases, and 14 bases separated the two germline ends. The CDR3 has 16 residues. The DNA of the CDR3 is TGTGCCAGCAGCGTAGGTAACAGGGAGAAAACAGATACGCAGTATTTT. It codes for CASSVGNREKTDTQYF.

J is TRBJ2-5 and V is TRBV28, with D perhaps TRBD1 or TRBD2 (5 bases each). Germline CDR1 MDHEN, CDR2 SYDVKM. Trimming took 6 bases from V and 4 from J, leaving 12 bases between them. The CDR3 has 13 residues. The CDR3 sequence: CASSPGPPETQYF. In DNA form, the CDR3 reads TGTGCCAGCAGCCCGGGACCCCCAGAGACCCAGTACTTC.

As for this clone: A far larger clone is only one base removed, so a read error is likely. Additional DNA sequences in this sample encode the identical CDR3. V is TRBV7-6 and J is TRBJ2-7; the D call may be TRBD1 or TRBD2 (5 bases each). CDR3 length equals 12 residues. The germline V gene encodes CDR1 SGHVS and CDR2 FNYEAQ. Trimming removed 3 bases at V and 3 bases at J, with 6 bases between. In DNA, the CDR3 is TGTGCCAGCAGCTTGGGGGTCTACGAGCAGTACTTC. Translated: CASSLGVYEQYF.

The chain has TRBV27 and TRBJ2-1; D remains ambiguous. CDR3 length equals 14 residues. The V end lost 3 bases, the J end lost 12 bases, and 18 bases lay between the germline ends. Germline assignment: CDR1 MNHEY and CDR2 SMNVEV (reference sequence). The CDR3 protein is CASSFKGGNYRQFF. The DNA of the CDR3 is TGTGCCAGCAGTTTTAAGGGCGGTAATTATAGGCAGTTCTTC.

About this clone: The sample carries other DNA sequences with the same CDR3. The rearrangement uses TRBV5-6 and TRBJ1-5; D perhaps matches TRBD1 (6 bases). CDR3 length: 13 residues. Germline CDR1 is SGHDT and CDR2 is YYEEEE. The V end was cut by 2 bases, the J end by 6 bases, with 9 bases between. The CDR3 DNA follows: TGTGCCAGCAGCTTACAGGGTCTTCAGCCCCAGCATTTT. Residues: CASSLQGLQPQHF.

There are a few counts of this clone. The rearrangement joins TRBV29-1 to TRBJ2-7, with 12 bases fitting TRBD1. Trimming at V came to 0 bases and at J to 5 bases, leaving 2 bases not matched to a gene. CDR1 and CDR2 (germline): SQVTM, ANQGSEA. The CDR3 totals 14 residues. CDR3 sequence (DNA): TGCAGCGTTGAAGAGGGGACAGGGGGCCACGAGCAGTACTTC. Its protein is CSVEEGTGGHEQYF.

This chain joins TRBV29-1 and TRBJ2-7; TRBD2 matches at 13 bases. The V and J ends lost 4 bases and 2 bases, in that order; junction bases with no gene match: 8. CDR1 is SQVTM and CDR2 is ANQGSEA in the germline V gene. This CDR3 has 16 residues. The CDR3 here is CSVVTSGGGIPYEQYF. Written as DNA, the CDR3 is TGCAGCGTTGTAACTAGCGGGGGGGGAATACCCTACGAGCAGTACTTC.

The chain employs TRBV9 and TRBJ2-5, with D perhaps given as TRBD1 or TRBD2 (5 bases each). CDR1 is SGDLS and CDR2 is YYNGEE in the germline V gene. The CDR3 is made up of 16 amino acids. V lost 4 bases and J 2 bases, leaving 18 bases between the germline ends. CDR3 residues: CASSPTGQTIQETQYF. The CDR3 DNA reads as TGTGCCAGCAGCCCGACGGGGCAGACAATTCAAGAGACCCAGTACTTC.